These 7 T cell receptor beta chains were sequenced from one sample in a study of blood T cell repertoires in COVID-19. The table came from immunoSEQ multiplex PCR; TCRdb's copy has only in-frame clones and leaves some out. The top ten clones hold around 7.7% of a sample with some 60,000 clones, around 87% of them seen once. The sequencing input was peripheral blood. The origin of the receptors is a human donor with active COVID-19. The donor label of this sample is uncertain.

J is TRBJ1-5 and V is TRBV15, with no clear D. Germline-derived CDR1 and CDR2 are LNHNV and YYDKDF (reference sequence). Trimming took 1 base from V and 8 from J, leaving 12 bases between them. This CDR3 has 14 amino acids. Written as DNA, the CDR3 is TGTGCCACCAGCAGAGGTAGTATCAAAGAGCCCCAGCATTTT. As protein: CATSRGSIKEPQHF.

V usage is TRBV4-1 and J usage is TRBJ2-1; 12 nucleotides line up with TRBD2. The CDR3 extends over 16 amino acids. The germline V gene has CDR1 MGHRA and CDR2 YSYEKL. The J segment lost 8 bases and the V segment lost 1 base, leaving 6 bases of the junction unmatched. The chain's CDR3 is CASSQASSGREDEQFF. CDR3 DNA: TGCGCCAGCAGCCAAGCTTCTAGCGGGAGGGAGGATGAGCAGTTCTTC.

CDR3 sequence reads: CASSRNGLAGAYEQYF. The CDR3 coding sequence is TGTGCCAGCTCCCGAAATGGACTAGCGGGAGCCTACGAGCAGTACTTC. The V and J genes are TRBV18 and TRBJ2-7; 13 positions match TRBD2. J lost 2 bases, V lost 6 bases, and 7 bases had no gene match. CDR1 KGHSH and CDR2 LQKENI come from the germline V gene. The CDR3 is 16 amino acids.

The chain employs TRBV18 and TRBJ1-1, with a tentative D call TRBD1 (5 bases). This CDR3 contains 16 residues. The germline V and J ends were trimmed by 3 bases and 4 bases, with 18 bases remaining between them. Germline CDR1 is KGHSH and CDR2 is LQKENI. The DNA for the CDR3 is TGTGCCAGCTCACCGAAACTCCCGCAGGGTGGCACTGAAGCTTTCTTT. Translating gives CASSPKLPQGGTEAFF.

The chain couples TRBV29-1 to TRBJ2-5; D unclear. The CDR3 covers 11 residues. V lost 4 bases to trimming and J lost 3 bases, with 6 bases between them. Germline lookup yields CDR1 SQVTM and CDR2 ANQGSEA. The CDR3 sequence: CSVALKETQYF. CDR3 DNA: TGCAGCGTTGCACTGAAAGAGACCCAGTACTTC.

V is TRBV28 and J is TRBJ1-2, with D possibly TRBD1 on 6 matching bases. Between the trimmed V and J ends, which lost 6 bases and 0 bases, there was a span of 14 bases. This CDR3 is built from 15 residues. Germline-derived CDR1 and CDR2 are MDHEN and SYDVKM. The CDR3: CASSLRTVANYGYTF. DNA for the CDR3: TGTGCCAGCAGCCTCCGGACAGTTGCTAACTATGGCTACACCTTC.

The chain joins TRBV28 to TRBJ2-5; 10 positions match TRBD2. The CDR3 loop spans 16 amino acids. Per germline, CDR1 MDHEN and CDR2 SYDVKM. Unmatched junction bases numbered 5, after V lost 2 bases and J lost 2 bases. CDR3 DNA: TGTGCCAGCAGTTTACAGCGAGCGGGAGGGCAAGAGACCCAGTACTTC. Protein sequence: CASSLQRAGGQETQYF.